This T cell receptor beta chain was retrieved from a study of CD8+ T cells in alopecia areata. Overall study results and limits: TCRs were shared less clearly across patients than in mice, possibly for HLA-related reasons.

Patients with alopecia areata provided lesional scalp punch biopsies as well as peripheral blood. cDNA prepared by RNA extraction and subsequent reverse transcription served as the template for sequencing. Clones were sequenced by immunoSEQ multiplex PCR, and TCRdb holds only the in-frame ones, with some missing. Of approximately 30,000 clones listed, approximately 65% are singletons. Per the germline V gene, CDR1 is SQVTM and CDR2 is ANQGSEA. This CDR3 comprises 12 residues. V shed 6 bases and J shed 5 bases, with 13 bases lying between them. This clone appeared once. Its antigen is currently unknown.

The sequencing sample was made of NKG2D-high CD8+ T cells sorted from blood. This chain connects TRBV29-1 to TRBJ2-5; tentative D call: TRBD1 (5 bases). This TCR was recovered from a human donor with alopecia areata. The CDR3, as DNA: TGCAGCGTACATACAGGAGTGGAGACCCAGTACTTC. It specifies CSVHTGVETQYF. The full variable domain, with the rest looked up from reference TRBV29-1 and TRBJ2-5, is SAVISQKPSRDICQRGTSLTIQCQVDSQVTMMFWYRQQPGQSLTLIATANQGSEATYESGFVIDKFPISRPNLTFSTLTVSNMSPEDSSIYLCSVHTGVETQYFGPGTRLLVL.